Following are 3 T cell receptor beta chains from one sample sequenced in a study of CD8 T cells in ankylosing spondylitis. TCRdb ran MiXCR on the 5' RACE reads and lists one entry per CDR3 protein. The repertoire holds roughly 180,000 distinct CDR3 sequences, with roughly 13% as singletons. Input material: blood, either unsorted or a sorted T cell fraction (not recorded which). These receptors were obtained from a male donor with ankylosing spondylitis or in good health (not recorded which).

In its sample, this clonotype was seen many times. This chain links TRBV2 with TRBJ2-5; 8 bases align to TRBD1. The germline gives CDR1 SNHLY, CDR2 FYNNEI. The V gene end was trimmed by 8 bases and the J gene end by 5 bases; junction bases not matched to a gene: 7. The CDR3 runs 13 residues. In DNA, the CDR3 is TGTGCCAGCGCCGGACAGGGAAAGGAGACCCAGTACTTC. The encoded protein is CASAGQGKETQYF.

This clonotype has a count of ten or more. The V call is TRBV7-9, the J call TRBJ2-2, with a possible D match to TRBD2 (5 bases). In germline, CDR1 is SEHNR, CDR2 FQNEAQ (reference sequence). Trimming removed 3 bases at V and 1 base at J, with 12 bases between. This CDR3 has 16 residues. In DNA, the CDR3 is TGTGCCAGCAGCTTCTTGGGAGAACTGAACACCGGGGAGCTGTTTTTT. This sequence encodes CASSFLGELNTGELFF. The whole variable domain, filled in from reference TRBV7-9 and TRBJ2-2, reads DTGVSQNPRHKITKRGQNVTFRCDPISEHNRLYWYRQTLGQGPEFLTYFQNEAQLEKSRLLSDRFSAERPKGSFSTLEIQRTEQGDSAMYLCASSFLGELNTGELFFGEGSRLTVL.

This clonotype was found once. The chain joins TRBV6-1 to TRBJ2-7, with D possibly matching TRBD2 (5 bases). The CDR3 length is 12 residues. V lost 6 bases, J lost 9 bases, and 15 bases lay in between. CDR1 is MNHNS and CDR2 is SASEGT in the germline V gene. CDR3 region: CASSTVEAGQYF. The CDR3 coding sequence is TGTGCCAGCAGCACCGTGGAGGCAGGGCAGTACTTC.